These 15 T cell receptor beta chains came from one sample sequenced in a study of blood T cell repertoires in COVID-19. Produced via immunoSEQ multiplex PCR; TCRdb's table is partial and in-frame only. The sample contains fewer than 90,000 clones, about 90% of which appear only once. Sequencing was carried out using peripheral blood. All receptors come from a male donor with acute or convalescent COVID-19.

The gene calls are TRBV19 and TRBJ1-1; D is unresolved. Germline-derived CDR1 and CDR2 are LNHDA and SQIVND (reference sequence). The CDR3 loop spans 14 amino acids. Trimming left V 5 bases short and J 3 bases short, with 13 bases between. CDR3 protein: CASSRTPWDTEAFF. The CDR3 nucleotides are TGTGCCAGTAGTCGGACTCCTTGGGACACTGAAGCTTTCTTT.

The rearrangement joins TRBV7-8 to TRBJ1-3; D is uncertain. This CDR3 is built from 14 residues. Germline lookup yields CDR1 SGHVS and CDR2 FQNEAQ. Trimming pared 5 bases from V and 0 bases from J, leaving 8 bases between. The CDR3 sequence: CASSPLPSGNTIYF. CDR3 DNA sequence: TGTGCCAGCAGCCCTCTTCCCTCTGGAAACACCATATATTTT.

The genes are TRBV5-6 and TRBJ2-4, with no clear D. The CDR3 has 13 amino acids. CDR1 and CDR2 (germline): SGHDT, YYEEEE. V lost 0 bases and J lost 6, with 7 bases in between. DNA of the CDR3: TGTGCCAGCAGCTTGGTCACTCTAAACATTCAGTACTTC. Translation: CASSLVTLNIQYF.

The J gene is TRBJ1-1, the V gene TRBV12-3 or TRBV12-4; no reliable D call. The CDR3 has 13 residues. V was pared by 4 bases and J by 5 bases, with 11 bases between. The CDR3 coding sequence is TGTGCCAGCAGTTCTACAGCGGGGACTGAAGCTTTCTTT. It codes for CASSSTAGTEAFF.

V usage is TRBV30 and J usage is TRBJ1-5; maybe TRBD1 (6 bases). The CDR3 extends over 15 amino acids. V dropped 4 bases and J dropped 6 bases, with 19 bases sitting between them. CDR1 is GTSNPN and CDR2 is SVGIG in the germline V gene (reference sequence). For the CDR3, the DNA is TGTGCCTGGACCCGAGGGGGGGGAGATTTTCAGCCCCAGCATTTT. This sequence encodes CAWTRGGGDFQPQHF.

The chain couples TRBV5-1 to TRBJ2-7, with a weak D call TRBD2 (6 bases). There are 16 residues in the CDR3. Per germline, CDR1 SGHRS and CDR2 YFSETQ. Trimming removed 1 base from V and 0 bases from J, with 14 bases in between. The CDR3 sequence: CASSLRRAGDSYEQYF. The CDR3 DNA reads as TGCGCCAGCAGCTTGCGGAGAGCGGGCGACTCCTACGAGCAGTACTTC.

The rearrangement joins TRBV5-1 to TRBJ2-1; D might be TRBD1 (6 bases). CDR3 length: 16 amino acids. In germline, CDR1 is SGHRS, CDR2 YFSETQ. The V end was cut by 0 bases, the J end by 4 bases, with 14 bases between. CDR3 nucleotide sequence: TGCGCCAGCAGCTTGGGGGGCAGGGGAAGGTACAATGAGCAGTTCTTC. Protein: CASSLGGRGRYNEQFF.

V gene TRBV18 combines with J gene TRBJ1-5; 11 bases map to TRBD1. The CDR3 has 16 residues. The V gene's germline CDR1 is KGHSH and CDR2 LQKENI. V was clipped by 6 bases and J by 1 base; unmatched bases: 5. CDR3 loop: CASSQGTGGSNQPQHF. Written as DNA, the CDR3 is TGTGCCAGCTCCCAAGGGACAGGGGGAAGCAATCAGCCCCAGCATTTT.

This clone showed up just once. The rearrangement uses TRBV4-1 and TRBJ1-4; D gene ambiguous. The germline V gene has CDR1 MGHRA and CDR2 YSYEKL. There are 17 residues in the CDR3. Trimming removed 1 base from V and 0 bases from J, with 12 bases in between. The CDR3: CASSQVARASTNEKLFF. For the CDR3, the DNA is TGCGCCAGCAGCCAAGTCGCGAGGGCTTCAACTAATGAAAAACTGTTTTTT.

The chain is built from TRBV15 and TRBJ2-5; a weak D match, TRBD1 (6 bases). This CDR3 has 12 amino acids. Germline V gene lookup returns CDR1 LNHNV and CDR2 YYDKDF (reference sequence). The ends were cut back, 3 bases at V and 7 bases at J, with 9 bases in the middle. In DNA, the CDR3 is TGTGCCACCAGCAGCCGAGGGGGGACCCAGTACTTC. This translates into CATSSRGGTQYF.

This chain connects TRBV5-4 to TRBJ2-5, with 7 bases identical to TRBD1. The CDR3 contains 14 residues. Germline V gives CDR1 SGHNT, CDR2 YYREEE (reference sequence). With V trimmed by 4 bases and J by 2 bases, 5 bases remained unmatched. CDR3 sequence: CASSRQGRQETQYF. In nucleotides, the CDR3 is TGTGCCAGCAGCCGACAGGGTCGACAAGAGACCCAGTACTTC.

This clone was observed a few times. The chain is built from TRBV18 and TRBJ2-1; possible D gene TRBD2, 5 bases. V was pared by 5 bases and J by 6 bases, with 17 bases between. CDR1 KGHSH and CDR2 LQKENI come from the germline V gene. The CDR3 loop spans 15 amino acids. In nucleotides, the CDR3 is TGTGCCAGCTCAAAGGAGAGCGGAACCTTCAATGAGCAGTTCTTC. Amino acid sequence: CASSKESGTFNEQFF. The full variable domain, its missing parts supplied by reference TRBV18 and TRBJ2-1, is NAGVMQNPRHLVRRRGQEARLRCSPMKGHSHVYWYRQLPEEGLKFMVYLQKENIIDESGMPKERFSAEFPKEGPSILRIQQVVRGDSAAYFCASSKESGTFNEQFFGPGTRLTVL.

This chain joins TRBV2 and TRBJ1-2, with TRBD1 as a possible D gene (6 bases). Germline lookup yields CDR1 SNHLY and CDR2 FYNNEI. V was pared by 5 bases and J by 4 bases, with 11 bases between. This CDR3 has 13 amino acids. CDR3 protein: CASSIGQLYGYTF. The CDR3, as DNA: TGTGCCAGCAGTATCGGACAGCTCTATGGCTACACCTTC.

V gene TRBV18 combines with J gene TRBJ2-2; 8 nucleotides align to TRBD1. The CDR3 spans 16 residues. Germline V CDR1 and CDR2: KGHSH, LQKENI. The ends lost 0 bases at V and 6 bases at J; junction bases unmatched: 6. The DNA for the CDR3 is TGTGCCAGCTCACCACCCGGGACAGGTGGGGCCGGGGAGCTGTTTTTT. Translated: CASSPPGTGGAGELFF.

This chain uses TRBV7-2 with TRBJ1-4; D is possibly TRBD1 (6 bases). The ends were cut back, 0 bases at V and 8 bases at J, with 13 bases in the middle. CDR3 length: 15 amino acids. Germline lookup yields CDR1 SGHTA and CDR2 FQGNSA. For the CDR3, the DNA is TGTGCCAGCAGCTTAGCTCTCAGGGGAGGGGAAAAACTGTTTTTT. This codes for CASSLALRGGEKLFF.